This T cell receptor beta chain stems from a study of blood T cell repertoires in COVID-19. On the study more broadly: Donors in the United States, Italy and Spain gave samples during acute or convalescent COVID-19. T cells, B-cell-depleted T cells, or PBMCs supplied cDNA or gDNA.

The CDR3 is made up of 15 amino acids. The V and J ends lost 4 bases and 8 bases, in that order; junction bases with no gene match: 5. CDR1 and CDR2 (germline): SGHDT, YYEEEE. Either two negative PCRs, clearance, or symptom resolution qualified Cohort 3 donors as recovered. Measured with immunoSEQ multiplex PCR; TCRdb has only the in-frame clones, and not every one. The repertoire holds a few hundred thousand clones, with 70% to 90% as singletons. Sample: PBMCs or T cells enriched from blood (not recorded which). V and J are TRBV5-6 and TRBJ2-1; 14 bases map to TRBD2. This receptor was taken from a woman between 45 and 60 years old who had recovered from COVID-19. The CDR3 DNA is TGTGCCAGCAGCGCGGGGACTAGCGGGAGCGATGAGCAGTTCTTC. The encoded protein is CASSAGTSGSDEQFF.